One and the same sample provided the 27 T cell receptor beta chains below, sequenced in a study of T-cell reconstitution after alpha-beta-depleted transplantation in children. The TCRbeta library incorporated unique molecular identifiers. TCRdb used MiXCR to reprocess the PCR reads, holding one entry per CDR3 protein. The data contain 400,000 to 500,000 distinct CDR3 sequences, approximately 11% of them singletons. Source: PBMCs from the stem cell graft donor, taken from the stem cell graft. Receptor source: a human donor who donated a stem cell graft to a child with acute myeloid leukemia.

This clonotype has a handful of counts. The rearrangement joins TRBV29-1 to TRBJ1-1, with D possibly matching TRBD1 (5 bases). Per germline, CDR1 SQVTM and CDR2 ANQGSEA. V lost 0 bases, J lost 2 bases, and 19 bases lay in between. This CDR3 contains 17 residues. This CDR3 reads CSVEDWSSWGGNTEAFF. CDR3 nucleotides: TGCAGCGTTGAAGATTGGTCCAGTTGGGGGGGAAACACTGAAGCTTTCTTT.

This clonotype was picked up a small number of times. The chain's CDR3 is CAIRTDRVETQYF. Written as DNA, the CDR3 is TGTGCCATCAGAACCGACAGGGTGGAGACCCAGTACTTC. V and J are TRBV10-3 and TRBJ2-5, with 7 bases fitting TRBD1. The junction had 6 bases not matched to a gene; V was cut back by 6 bases and J by 5 bases. The CDR3 length is 13 residues. CDR1 and CDR2 (germline): ENHRY, SYGVKD.

The chain uses TRBV9 and TRBJ2-2; D is ambiguous. The CDR3 is 16 amino acids. The V gene's germline CDR1 is SGDLS and CDR2 YYNGEE. The V and J ends lost 2 bases and 0 bases respectively, with 11 bases between them. CDR3 nucleotides: TGTGCCAGCAGCGTCGGCCCACAATCGAACACCGGGGAGCTGTTTTTT. Its protein product is CASSVGPQSNTGELFF.

This clonotype was found many times. The chain carries TRBV15 and TRBJ2-2; either TRBD1 or TRBD2 may supply D (6 bases each). The CDR3 spans 17 residues. CDR1 LNHNV and CDR2 YYDKDF come from the germline V gene (reference sequence). V lost 0 bases, J lost 0 bases, and 11 bases lay in between. This CDR3 reads CATSRDVGGANTGELFF. The CDR3 nucleotides are TGTGCCACCAGCAGAGATGTGGGGGGCGCGAACACCGGGGAGCTGTTTTTT. Filled out from reference TRBV15 and TRBJ2-2, the complete variable domain reads DAMVIQNPRYQVTQFGKPVTLSCSQTLNHNVMYWYQQKSSQAPKLLFHYYDKDFNNEADTPDNFQSRRPNTSFCFLDIRSPGLGDTAMYLCATSRDVGGANTGELFFGEGSRLTVL.

The V gene is TRBV30, the J gene TRBJ1-1; tentative D call: TRBD1 (5 bases). Trimming took off 5 bases at V and 1 base at J, with 14 bases between the two ends. The CDR3 sequence is 14 residues long. The germline V gene encodes CDR1 GTSNPN and CDR2 SVGIG (reference sequence). Here the CDR3 DNA reads TGTGCCTGGGACCTGGGGCAGGAGAACACTGAAGCTTTCTTT. It specifies CAWDLGQENTEAFF.

The rearrangement uses TRBV4-3 and TRBJ2-2, with a tentative D call TRBD2 (5 bases). The CDR3 extends over 18 amino acids. Trimming stripped 4 bases from V and 0 bases from J, with 18 bases between. Germline CDR1 reads LGHNA; CDR2 reads YSLEER. The CDR3 sequence: CASSPPAGLAANTGELFF. The CDR3 coding sequence is TGCGCCAGCAGCCCGCCCGCCGGGCTAGCAGCGAACACCGGGGAGCTGTTTTTT.

This clonotype occurred a few times. This chain joins TRBV7-9 and TRBJ2-5; D uncertain. The CDR3 contains 13 residues. Trimming left V 5 bases short and J 5 bases short, with 12 bases between. Germline lookup yields CDR1 SEHNR and CDR2 FQNEAQ (reference sequence). For the CDR3, the DNA is TGTGCCAGCAGCCCGACATCGAGGGAGACCCAGTACTTC. This gives the protein CASSPTSRETQYF.

The sample holds a few counts of this clonotype. The V gene is TRBV5-1, the J gene TRBJ2-1; TRBD2 agrees at 7 bases. The CDR3 is 13 residues long. Germline V CDR1 and CDR2: SGHRS, YFSETQ. V gave up 0 bases and J gave up 15 bases; unmatched junction bases: 9. Written as DNA, the CDR3 is TGCGCCAGCAGCTTGGCCGACCAAGGGGAGGGGTTCTTC. Translated: CASSLADQGEGFF.

The chain has TRBV7-2 and TRBJ2-1, with no clear D. V dropped 5 bases and J dropped 9 bases, with 14 bases sitting between them. The CDR3 spans 13 residues. Germline V CDR1 and CDR2: SGHTA, FQGNSA. In nucleotides, the CDR3 is TGTGCCAGCAGCCCGGCCTCCCTTTTTGAGCAGTTCTTC. As protein: CASSPASLFEQFF. Complete variable domain (other parts from reference TRBV7-2 and TRBJ2-1): GAGVSQSPSNKVTEKGKDVELRCDPISGHTALYWYRQSLGQGLEFLIYFQGNSAPDKSGLPSDRFSAERTGGSVSTLTIQRTQQEDSAVYLCASSPASLFEQFFGPGTRLTVL.

This clonotype was counted ten times or more. V gene TRBV13 combines with J gene TRBJ2-7; D might be TRBD1 or TRBD2, each matching 6 bases. The CDR3 contains 16 residues. Trimming left V 0 bases short and J 3 bases short, with 15 bases between. Germline loops: CDR1 PRHDT, CDR2 FYEKMQ (reference sequence). The CDR3 nucleotides are TGTGCCAGCAGCTTAGGTACGGGGGCGCTCCACTACGAGCAGTACTTC. Encoded protein: CASSLGTGALHYEQYF.

The chain combines TRBV6-5 with TRBJ2-7; weak D call: TRBD2 (6 bases). CDR1 and CDR2 from the germline V gene are MNHEY and SVGAGI. Trimming left V 4 bases short and J 5 bases short, with 21 bases between. The CDR3 spans 16 residues. CDR3 region: CASSSNPWRVRHEQYV. The CDR3 DNA reads as TGTGCCAGCAGTTCCAACCCATGGAGGGTCAGACACGAGCAGTACGTC.

The chain uses TRBV10-3 and TRBJ1-5; D is unclear. Trimming took off 0 bases at V and 7 bases at J, with 10 bases between the two ends. This CDR3 has 14 residues. The germline V gene encodes CDR1 ENHRY and CDR2 SYGVKD. Written as DNA, the CDR3 is TGTGCCATCAGTGAGTCGATAAGAGTGCAGCCCCAGCATTTT. It is translated as CAISESIRVQPQHF.

This clonotype has a count of ten or more. This rearrangement joins TRBV7-2 to TRBJ2-2; D may be TRBD1 or TRBD2 (5 bases each). This CDR3 contains 15 residues. CDR1 is SGHTA and CDR2 is FQGNSA in the germline V gene. Trimming shortened V by 0 bases and J by 4 bases, and 9 bases separated the two germline ends. The CDR3 here is CASSLAPGATGELFF. CDR3 nucleotide sequence: TGTGCCAGCAGCTTAGCCCCCGGGGCCACCGGGGAGCTGTTTTTT. Looking up the rest from reference TRBV7-2 and TRBJ2-2 gives the full variable domain: GAGVSQSPSNKVTEKGKDVELRCDPISGHTALYWYRQSLGQGLEFLIYFQGNSAPDKSGLPSDRFSAERTGGSVSTLTIQRTQQEDSAVYLCASSLAPGATGELFFGEGSRLTVL.

The chain couples TRBV5-4 to TRBJ2-3; TRBD2 matches 8 bases. This CDR3 is 15 amino acids long. Germline trimming cut 4 bases from V and 2 bases from J; bases unmatched to any gene: 6. Germline loops: CDR1 SGHNT, CDR2 YYREEE (reference sequence). DNA for the CDR3: TGTGCCAGCAGCCCAACTAGCGGACTCACAGATACGCAGTATTTT. Translation gives CASSPTSGLTDTQYF.

This clonotype has a count of ten or more. V gene TRBV6-6 combines with J gene TRBJ2-2; D unresolved. The CDR3 is made up of 14 amino acids. CDR1 and CDR2 (germline): MNHNY, SVGAGI (reference sequence). The germline V and J ends were trimmed by 2 bases and 2 bases, with 6 bases remaining between them. Here the CDR3 DNA reads TGTGCCAGCAGTTACCGACCCAACACCGGGGAGCTGTTTTTT. Its translation is CASSYRPNTGELFF.

This chain connects TRBV18 to TRBJ2-7; 11 nucleotides line up with TRBD2. V gave up 6 bases and J gave up 1 base; unmatched junction bases: 5. The CDR3 spans 15 residues. The germline V gene encodes CDR1 KGHSH and CDR2 LQKENI. The CDR3, as DNA: TGTGCCAGCTCCCCGACTAGCGGGAATTCCTACGAGCAGTACTTC. Amino acids: CASSPTSGNSYEQYF.

This chain connects TRBV14 to TRBJ2-5; the D gene is possibly TRBD1 (5 bases). CDR1 is SGHDN, CDR2 FVKESK, per germline. The V gene lost 5 bases and the J gene lost 5 bases, with 12 bases spanning the gap. This CDR3 has 13 amino acids. The CDR3 spells CASSKGIMETQYF. The CDR3 DNA sequence: TGTGCCAGCAGCAAGGGGATTATGGAGACCCAGTACTTC.

This sequence joins TRBV9 and TRBJ2-7; a possible D gene is TRBD2 (6 bases). The CDR3 loop spans 13 amino acids. The V and J ends lost 5 bases and 3 bases respectively, with 12 bases between them. Germline assignment: CDR1 SGDLS and CDR2 YYNGEE. The CDR3 region is CASSKGGGYEQYF. The CDR3 DNA reads as TGTGCCAGCAGTAAGGGAGGAGGCTACGAGCAGTACTTC.

This clonotype was counted a few times. This chain links TRBV12-3 or TRBV12-4 with TRBJ2-1; TRBD1 matches 7 bases. CDR3 length: 12 residues. V lost 6 bases, J lost 15 bases, and 11 bases stayed unmatched. Written as DNA, the CDR3 is TGTGCCAGCAGACAACAACAGGGGAGTTCGTTCTTC. Translating gives CASRQQQGSSFF.

This clonotype was counted many times. This chain uses TRBV29-1 with TRBJ2-3; the match to TRBD1 covers 9 bases. Trimming took 6 bases from V and 0 from J; bases not matched to a gene: 4. This CDR3 is 14 amino acids long. The germline gives CDR1 SQVTM, CDR2 ANQGSEA. DNA of the CDR3: TGCAGCGTAACAGGGGGCCTAAGCACAGATACGCAGTATTTT. It encodes CSVTGGLSTDTQYF.

The sample holds many counts of this clonotype. The chain couples TRBV7-8 to TRBJ1-2; 8 bases are shared with TRBD1. Germline V CDR1 and CDR2: SGHVS, FQNEAQ. The CDR3 extends over 15 amino acids. V trimming: 5 bases; J trimming: 3 bases; junction bases outside the gene matches: 8. The CDR3 DNA reads TGTGCCAGCAGCCCGACCCCGACAGGGGACTATGGCTACACCTTC. Its translation is CASSPTPTGDYGYTF. Combining the CDR3 with reference TRBV7-8 and TRBJ1-2 gives the whole variable domain GAGVSQSPRYKVAKRGQDVALRCDPISGHVSLFWYQQALGQGPEFLTYFQNEAQLDKSGLPSDRFFAERPEGSVSTLKIQRTQQEDSAVYLCASSPTPTGDYGYTFGSGTRLTVV.

This clonotype was detected a few times. The rearrangement links TRBV12-5 to TRBJ1-2; a weak D match, TRBD1 (5 bases). The CDR3 spans 13 residues. Germline values: CDR1 LGHNT, CDR2 FRNRAP. Trimming shortened V by 4 bases and J by 3 bases, and 9 bases separated the two germline ends. The CDR3 DNA is TGTGCTAGTGGTTGGGGGGTAGACTATGGCTACACCTTC. It codes for CASGWGVDYGYTF.

This rearrangement joins TRBV11-2 to TRBJ2-7, with D hard to call. The germline gives CDR1 SGHAT, CDR2 FQNNGV. The V gene lost 5 bases and the J gene lost 7 bases, with 12 bases spanning the gap. The CDR3 is 12 residues long. CDR3 coding DNA: TGTGCCAGCAGCACGCAAACGAGGGAGCAGTACTTC. This gives the protein CASSTQTREQYF.

This clonotype appeared a few times. The V and J genes are TRBV20-1 and TRBJ1-3; 8 bases fit TRBD1. This CDR3 has 17 amino acids. After removal of 0 bases from V and 0 bases from J, the junction contained 7 bases not matched to a gene. CDR1 is DFQATT, CDR2 SNEGSKA, per germline (reference sequence). The CDR3 sequence: CSARDPQGVTSGNTIYF. The CDR3 DNA sequence: TGCAGTGCTAGAGACCCACAGGGGGTTACCTCTGGAAACACCATATATTTT.

The chain combines TRBV27 with TRBJ2-5; D not resolved. V gave up 6 bases and J gave up 2 bases, with 13 bases separating them. Germline CDR1 MNHEY, CDR2 SMNVEV (reference sequence). CDR3 length: 14 residues. The chain's CDR3 is CASSPSWVQETQYF. The CDR3 DNA is TGTGCCAGCAGCCCGAGTTGGGTGCAAGAGACCCAGTACTTC.

The chain employs TRBV29-1 and TRBJ2-3; 7 bases map to TRBD1. The germline V gene has CDR1 SQVTM and CDR2 ANQGSEA. V shed 4 bases, J shed 2 bases, and the junction held 9 bases outside the gene matches. This CDR3 is built from 15 residues. The CDR3 sequence is CSVGGQRIHTDTQYF. CDR3 in DNA: TGCAGCGTTGGGGGACAGAGAATACACACAGATACGCAGTATTTT.

The chain joins TRBV4-3 to TRBJ2-3, with TRBD2 matching 10 bases. CDR1 and CDR2 from the germline V gene are LGHNA and YSLEER. This CDR3 region has 20 residues. Trimming removed 0 bases from V and 2 bases from J; junction bases left unmatched: 14. DNA of the CDR3: TGCGCCAGCAGCCAAGAGGGTCCAGCGGGAGGGCCACCCTCCACAGATACGCAGTATTTT. Its translation is CASSQEGPAGGPPSTDTQYF.